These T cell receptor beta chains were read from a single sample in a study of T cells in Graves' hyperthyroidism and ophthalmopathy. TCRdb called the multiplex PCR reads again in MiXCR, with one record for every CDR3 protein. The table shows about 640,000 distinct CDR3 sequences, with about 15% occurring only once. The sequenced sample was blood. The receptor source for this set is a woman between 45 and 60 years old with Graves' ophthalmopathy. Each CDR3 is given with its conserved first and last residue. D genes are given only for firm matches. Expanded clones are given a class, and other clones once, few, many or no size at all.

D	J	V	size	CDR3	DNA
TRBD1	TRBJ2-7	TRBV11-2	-	CASSLVWGQGNYEQYF	TGTGCCAGCAGCTTAGTCTGGGGACAGGGAAACTACGAGCAGTACTTC
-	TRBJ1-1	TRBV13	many	CASSPTGTQNTEAFF	TGTGCCAGCAGCCCCACAGGGACTCAGAACACTGAAGCTTTCTTT
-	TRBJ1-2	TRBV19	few	CASTGARGLPGYGYTF	TGTGCCAGTACTGGAGCCCGGGGACTCCCCGGATATGGCTACACCTTC
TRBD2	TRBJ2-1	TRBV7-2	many	CASSQGRLAGGRRNNEQFF	TGTGCCAGCAGCCAAGGTAGACTAGCGGGAGGACGTCGTAACAATGAGCAGTTCTTC
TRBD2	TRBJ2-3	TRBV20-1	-	CSARRSGRADTQYF	TGCAGTGCTAGAAGAAGCGGGAGGGCAGATACGCAGTATTTT
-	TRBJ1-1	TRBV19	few	CASSRRSFAEAFF	TGTGCCAGTAGTCGGCGGTCCTTCGCTGAAGCTTTCTTT
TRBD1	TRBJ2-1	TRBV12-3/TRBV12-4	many	CASSPHLGQGFNEQFF	TGTGCCAGCAGTCCCCACCTCGGACAGGGGTTCAATGAGCAGTTCTTC
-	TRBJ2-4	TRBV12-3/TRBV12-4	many	CASRRSDLPQNIQYF	TGTGCCAGCAGGCGCTCGGACCTCCCACAAAACATTCAGTACTTC
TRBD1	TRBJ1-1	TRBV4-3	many	CASSQQGAFTEAFF	TGCGCCAGCAGCCAGCAGGGGGCTTTTACTGAAGCTTTCTTT
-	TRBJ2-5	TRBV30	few	CAWTEQETQYF	TGTGCCTGGACAGAGCAAGAGACCCAGTACTTC
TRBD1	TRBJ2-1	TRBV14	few	CASSQVLGQGAHNEQFF	TGTGCCAGCAGCCAAGTTCTGGGACAGGGGGCCCACAATGAGCAGTTCTTC
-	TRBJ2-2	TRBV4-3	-	CASSRGSTDTGELFF	TGCGCCAGCAGCCGAGGGTCGACGGACACCGGGGAGCTGTTTTTT
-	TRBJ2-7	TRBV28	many	CASGFGAYEQYF	TGTGCCAGCGGGTTCGGAGCCTACGAGCAGTACTTC
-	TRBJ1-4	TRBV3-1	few	CASSQDKVLGNEKLFF	TGTGCCAGCAGCCAAGATAAGGTTCTTGGTAATGAAAAACTGTTTTTT
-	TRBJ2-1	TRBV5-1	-	CASSKGHNEQFF	TGCGCCAGCAGCAAGGGGCACAATGAGCAGTTCTTC
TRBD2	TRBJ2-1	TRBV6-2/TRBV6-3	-	CASSYSRLAGEHEQFF	TGTGCCAGCAGTTACTCCAGACTAGCGGGAGAGCATGAGCAGTTCTTC
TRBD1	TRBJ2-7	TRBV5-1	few	CASSASTGTGNYEQYF	TGCGCCAGCAGCGCAAGTACCGGGACAGGGAACTACGAGCAGTACTTC
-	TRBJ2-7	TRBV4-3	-	CASSQETSGGDYEQYF	TGCGCCAGCAGCCAAGAAACGAGCGGAGGGGACTACGAGCAGTACTTC
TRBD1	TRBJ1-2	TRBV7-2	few	CASSTPGTGVLYGYTF	TGTGCCAGCAGCACACCCGGGACAGGGGTATTATATGGCTACACCTTC
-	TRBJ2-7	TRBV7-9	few	CATQPGLRYEQYF	TGTGCCACCCAACCGGGACTCCGCTACGAGCAGTACTTC
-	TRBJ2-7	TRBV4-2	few	CASSQDGGGTEQYF	TGTGCCAGCAGCCAAGACGGGGGCGGGACCGAGCAGTACTTC
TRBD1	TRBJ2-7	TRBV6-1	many	CASSFFQGAYEQYF	TGTGCCAGCAGTTTCTTCCAGGGGGCCTACGAGCAGTACTTC
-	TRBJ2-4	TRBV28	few	CASSDPGGLAKNIQYF	TGTGCCAGCAGTGACCCTGGGGGTCTAGCCAAAAACATTCAGTACTTC
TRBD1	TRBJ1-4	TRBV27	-	CASSQQGARGKLFF	TGTGCCAGCAGTCAACAGGGGGCCCGAGGGAAACTGTTTTTT
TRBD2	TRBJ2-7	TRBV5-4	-	CASSLVAGGLGEQYF	TGTGCCAGCAGCTTGGTGGCGGGAGGGCTTGGCGAGCAGTACTTC